This entry concerns a single T cell receptor (beta chain). This clonotype turned up a few times. The clone's antigen remains unknown. Qualities for individual bases were not recorded, and no much larger clone is one base off. The CDR3 sequence holds 13 residues, the cysteine and phenylalanine included. The retained sequence is limited to the CDR3, 39 bases, with the frame set at the first base. Trimming at the junction amounts to 1 base on V and 4 bases on J, and the germline ends lie 10 bases apart. CDR1 and CDR2 are drawn from the germline V gene (reference sequence): DFQATT, SNEGSKA. The sample comes from a study of identical twins (TCRdb year 2016). Regarding the research as a whole: To test whether fetal clonotypes persist, this study deep-sequenced TCR alpha and beta repertoires from monozygotic twins, from unrelated adults of various ages, and from cord blood. To rule out contamination, replicate twin experiments were performed at different times with different library preparation protocols.

General conclusions and limits of the study: A weaker excess of twin sharing was found in beta out-of-frame sequences because the signal-to-noise ratio was lowered by fewer shared sequences. Recombination models systematically underestimated out-of-frame TCR alpha sharing in monozygotic twins but agreed with sharing between unrelated individuals. Fewer insertions were carried by abundant cord blood beta clonotypes, a similar but weaker trend appeared in young adult naive repertoires, and no such trend appeared in memory repertoires. Because the same donors could not be followed over many years, the conclusions depended on cross-sectional statistical analysis. Out-of-frame TCR alpha sequences shared between twins showed an excess of low generation-probability sequences compared with coincidental sharing between unrelated individuals. Zero-insertion analyses could be partly confounded by invariant T cells such as MAIT and iNKT, though diverse VJ usage argued against such confounding for most clonotypes.

Every donor was a healthy Caucasian. The twin cohort comprised three pairs of female monozygotic twins, all aged roughly 18 to 30 years. Positive isolation kits from Invitrogen were used to isolate CD4+ and CD8+ T cell populations. The library was generated by 5' RACE. This sample was sequenced with an Illumina HiSeq 2000. Template switching added a universal primer binding site, and the final cDNA carried a unique molecular identifier that allowed TCR cDNA molecules to be counted accurately. Specific primers in the conserved constant-segment region were used to synthesize first-strand cDNA for the TCR alpha and beta chains. Each cDNA library was double barcoded, with a SMART-Mk sample barcode plus Illumina barcodes, to control for contamination. TruSeq adapter sequences, together with Illumina sample barcodes, were added in two successive PCR steps. Sequencing of the TCR alpha and beta cDNA libraries was done on the Illumina HiSeq platform using custom primers. On the study's bioinformatics: Raw reads were processed with MiGEC to extract unique molecular identifiers, and MiXCR was used to determine CDR3 positions. Recombination models were inferred per individual with the repgenHMM and IGoR tools using an EM algorithm. Shared clonotypes were analyzed with the tcR package in R, and sharing was normalized by the product of cloneset sizes. Out-of-frame nonproductive sequences were analyzed to study raw recombination free of thymic and clonal selection effects. In TCRdb, the public reads were trimmed at Q25 with fastp and aligned with MiXCR, with productive beta chains retained. One record per CDR3 amino acid sequence lists the most common genes and DNA. TCRdb, rather than the study authors, made the V and J calls. This sample holds around 550,000 distinct CDR3 sequences; 15% were observed only once. Together, the top ten hold 0.44% of the sample.

The same data also contributed to another study, on yellow fever vaccine responses in identical twins. The second investigation adds: The authors reported that the T cell response to vaccination in identical twins appeared partly convergent and partly personalized. Focusing on identical twins, the study followed the T cell clones that responded to the vaccine, and did so with precision.

The sample taken for sequencing was CD4+ T cells sorted from blood. Recombination connected TRBV20-1 to TRBJ2-5, and TRBD2 may be the D gene, going by 6 matching bases. This sequence originates from a young woman in good health. Here the CDR3 is given as CSARGGGRETQYF. The bases read TGCAGTGCTAGAGGGGGAGGAAGAGAGACCCAGTACTTC.